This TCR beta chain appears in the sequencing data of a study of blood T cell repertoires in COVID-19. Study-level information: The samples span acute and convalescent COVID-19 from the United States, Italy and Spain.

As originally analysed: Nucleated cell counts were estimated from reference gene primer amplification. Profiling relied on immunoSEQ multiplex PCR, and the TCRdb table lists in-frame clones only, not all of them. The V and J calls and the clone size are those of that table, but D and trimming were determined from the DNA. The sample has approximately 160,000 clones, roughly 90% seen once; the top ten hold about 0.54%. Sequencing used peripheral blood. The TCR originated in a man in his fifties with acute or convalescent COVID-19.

The chain's CDR3 is CASSHRDREEETQYF. CDR3 nucleotide sequence: TGTGCCAGCAGCCACAGGGACAGGGAGGAAGAGACCCAGTACTTC. The chain recombines TRBV7-9 with TRBJ2-5, with 9 positions matching TRBD1. J gave up 3 bases and V 5 bases, and 7 bases lay outside the gene matches. The CDR3 spans 15 residues. The germline gives CDR1 SEHNR, CDR2 FQNEAQ (reference sequence).